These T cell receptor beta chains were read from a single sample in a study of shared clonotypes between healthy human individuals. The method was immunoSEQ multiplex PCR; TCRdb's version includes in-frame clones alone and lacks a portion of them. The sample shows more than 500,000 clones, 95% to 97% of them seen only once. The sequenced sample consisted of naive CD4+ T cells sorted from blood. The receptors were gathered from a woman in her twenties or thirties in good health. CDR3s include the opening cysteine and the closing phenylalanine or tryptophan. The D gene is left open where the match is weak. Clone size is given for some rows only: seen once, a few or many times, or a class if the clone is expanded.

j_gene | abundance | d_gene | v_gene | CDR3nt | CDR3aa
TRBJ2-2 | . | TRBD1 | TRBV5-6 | TGTGCCAGCAGTCGCCGGGACAGGGGGGCCGGGGAGCTGTTTTTT | CASSRRDRGAGELFF
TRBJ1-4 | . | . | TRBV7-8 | TGTGCCAGCAGCCCAAGGAGAGTAGGGAATGAAAAACTGTTTTTT | CASSPRRVGNEKLFF
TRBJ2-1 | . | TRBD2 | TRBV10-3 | TGTGCCATCAGTGTTCAGCGGGAGGGCCAGGTTGAGCAGTTCTTC | CAISVQREGQVEQFF
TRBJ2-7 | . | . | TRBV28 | TGTGCCAGCGGGAGGCCCTTTTTAGAGCAGTACTTC | CASGRPFLEQYF
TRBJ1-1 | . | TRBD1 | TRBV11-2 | TGTGCCAGCAGCTCCCGGGACAGCAACACTGAAGCTTTCTTT | CASSSRDSNTEAFF
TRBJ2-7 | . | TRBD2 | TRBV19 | TGTGCCAGTAGTTACGGACTAGCGGGAGACACTGCATACGAGCAGTACTTC | CASSYGLAGDTAYEQYF
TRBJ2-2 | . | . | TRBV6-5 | TGTGCCAGCAGAAGGACTTTGAACACCGGGGAGCTGTTTTTT | CASRRTLNTGELFF
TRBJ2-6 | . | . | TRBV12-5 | TGTGCTAGTGGTCCTACAGGGACTGGGGCCAACGTCCTGACTTTC | CASGPTGTGANVLTF
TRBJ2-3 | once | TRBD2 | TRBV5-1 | TGCGCCAGCGGAGGGAGGGGAGCAACTAGCGTAAATCCCACAGATACGCAGTATTTT | CASGGRGATSVNPTDTQYF
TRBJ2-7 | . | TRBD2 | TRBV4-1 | TGCGCCAGCAGCCAAGAGCGAGCGGGGGCCTCCTACGAGCAGTACTTC | CASSQERAGASYEQYF